Listed below are T cell receptor beta chains from one sample, sequenced in a study of cytomegalovirus exposure and HLA in healthy donors. Data came from immunoSEQ multiplex PCR; TCRdb stores just in-frame clones and leaves some out. The profile shows about 160,000 clones, 84% of them singletons. Source material: PBMCs. Source of these receptors: a man aged 45 to 65 in good health and CMV-seropositive. CDR3s include the opening cysteine and the closing phenylalanine or tryptophan. The D gene is left open where the match is weak. Expanded clones are given a class, and other clones once, few, many or no size at all.

j_call clone_size v_call d_call cdr3_nt cdr3_aa
TRBJ1-1 NA TRBV29-1 NA TGCAGCGTTCGGGACACGGTGGCTTTCTTT CSVRDTVAFF
TRBJ2-1 NA TRBV10-2 NA TGCGCCGGCAGTGATCGAGCAGGGCAGGATGAGCAGTTCTTC CAGSDRAGQDEQFF
TRBJ2-4 few TRBV7-2 TRBD1 TGTGCCAGCAGCCCCCGGACAGGGACCCAGCTAGCCAAAAACATTCAGTACTTC CASSPRTGTQLAKNIQYF
TRBJ2-1 NA TRBV5-4 TRBD1 TGTGCCAGCAGCTTGCCTGGGACAGAGTTTTACAATGAGCAGTTCTTC CASSLPGTEFYNEQFF
TRBJ1-5 NA TRBV7-2 TRBD1 TGTGCCAGCAGCTTGGGACAGGGAAAAGGCAATCAGCCCCAGCATTTT CASSLGQGKGNQPQHF
TRBJ2-7 NA TRBV5-1 TRBD1 TGCGCCAGCAGCTTAACAGGGGGAAGCGACGAGCAGTACTTC CASSLTGGSDEQYF
TRBJ2-1 few TRBV19 NA TGTGCCAGTAGTCCCGCTAGGGGGACCTACAATGAGCAGTTCTTC CASSPARGTYNEQFF
TRBJ2-7 NA TRBV4-1 TRBD1 TGCGCCAGCAGCCATTTTTCCGGGACAGGGATGAACGAGCAGTACTTC CASSHFSGTGMNEQYF
TRBJ2-1 NA TRBV28 TRBD2 TGTGCCAGCAGTTCTCGGACTAGCGTACTTACCTACAATGAGCAGTTCTTC CASSSRTSVLTYNEQFF
TRBJ1-5 NA TRBV5-8 NA TGTGCCAGCAGCTTGGGTTCTGTCCGTAATCAGCCCCAGCATTTT CASSLGSVRNQPQHF
TRBJ2-2 NA TRBV6-5 TRBD1 TGTGCCAGCAGTCCCTACAGGGGGGTCGGGGAGCTGTTTTTT CASSPYRGVGELFF
TRBJ1-4 NA TRBV19 TRBD1 TGTGCCAGTAGTACCTACAGGGGGCTTACAGAACTGTTTTTT CASSTYRGLTELFF
TRBJ2-5 NA TRBV5-1 NA TGCGCCAGCAGCGCGAGCACAGGGTTTGAGACCCAGTACTTC CASSASTGFETQYF
TRBJ1-4 NA TRBV18 TRBD1 TGTGCCAGCTCCCCCTCGGGGGACAGTTCTAATGAAAAACTGTTTTTT CASSPSGDSSNEKLFF
TRBJ2-1 NA TRBV10-1 NA TGCGCCAGCGCCGCCTCCGGGAGTGAGCAGTTCTTC CASAASGSEQFF
TRBJ2-5 NA TRBV11-3 TRBD2 TGTGCCAGCAGCCCCGGGACTAGCGGGAGGCAAGGGGAGACCCAGTACTTC CASSPGTSGRQGETQYF
TRBJ2-7 NA TRBV6-5 NA TGTGCCAGCAGTAACAGTTACGAGCAGTACTTC CASSNSYEQYF
TRBJ2-1 NA TRBV11-2 NA TGTGCCAGCAGCTTAGAGGGCAGCTACAATGAGCAGTTCTTC CASSLEGSYNEQFF
TRBJ2-3 NA TRBV7-9 TRBD2 TGTGCCAGCAGAAGTCTAGCGGGAGGGCCGACAGATACGCAGTATTTT CASRSLAGGPTDTQYF
TRBJ2-7 NA TRBV2 NA TGTGCCAGCAGTGAACGGAGGGGAGGTACCGGGTCTGAGCAGTACTTC CASSERRGGTGSEQYF
TRBJ1-2 NA TRBV19 NA TGTGCCAGTAGTCCCCGGACAATTAATGGCTACACCTTC CASSPRTINGYTF
TRBJ1-1 NA TRBV7-2 NA TGTGCCAGCAGACCAGACATTAGAAACACTGAAGCTTTCTTT CASRPDIRNTEAFF
TRBJ2-3 NA TRBV19 TRBD1 TGTGCCAGTACCAAAAGGACAGGGGCTTCCGGAGATACGCAGTATTTT CASTKRTGASGDTQYF
TRBJ2-5 NA TRBV5-4 NA TGTGCCAGCAGTATTCCGGGACTCCTAGAGGAGACCCAGTACTTC CASSIPGLLEETQYF
TRBJ1-5 NA TRBV19 NA TGTGCCAGTAGTTTGCGGGGGGGCAATCAGCCCCAGCATTTT CASSLRGGNQPQHF
TRBJ1-2 NA TRBV9 NA TGTGCCAGCAGCGTAGATGTCAGTAACTATGGCTACACCTTC CASSVDVSNYGYTF
TRBJ2-1 NA TRBV6-1 NA TGTGCCAGCAGTCCGCTTCGGGGGGCGGGGGAGCAGTTCTTC CASSPLRGAGEQFF
TRBJ2-6 once TRBV2 NA TGTGCCAGCCGTGATTTGAGGGCAGGGGCCAACGTCCTGACTTTC CASRDLRAGANVLTF
TRBJ2-1 few TRBV9 TRBD2 TGTGCCAGCAGCGTAGGGGCTAGCGGGAGTGCCAATGAGCAGTTCTTC CASSVGASGSANEQFF
TRBJ1-1 once TRBV29-1 TRBD1 TGCAGCGTCCTCCGGGACAGGGGGAGGGACACTGAAGCTTTCTTT CSVLRDRGRDTEAFF
TRBJ1-6 NA TRBV28 TRBD1 TGTGCCAGCAGTTACGCAGGACAGGGTGATTATAATTCACCCCTCCACTTT CASSYAGQGDYNSPLHF
TRBJ2-3 NA TRBV6-1 NA TGTGCCAGCAGTGAAATGGCCGGAGGGCTCACAGATACGCAGTATTTT CASSEMAGGLTDTQYF
TRBJ2-5 NA TRBV2 TRBD1 TGTGCCAGCAGTCAGGACAGGGAGAAAGAGACCCAGTACTTC CASSQDREKETQYF
TRBJ2-4 NA TRBV19 TRBD1 TGTGCCAGTAGGGAGACAGGGTGGACCTTAGCCAAAAACATTCAGTACTTC CASRETGWTLAKNIQYF
TRBJ2-1 once TRBV2 NA TGTGCCAGCTTTGGGGGAGTTGTGGCGGGAAGGATTTTGGATGAGCAGTTCTTC CASFGGVVAGRILDEQFF
TRBJ1-6 NA TRBV7-9 TRBD1 TGTTCCAGCAGCTTCCCTATCGAAGACAGGGGAGGAGATAATTCACCCCTCCACTTT CSSSFPIEDRGGDNSPLHF
TRBJ2-5 NA TRBV15 NA TGTGCCACCAGGGAGGCAGAGACCCAGTACTTC CATREAETQYF
TRBJ1-4 NA TRBV2 NA TGTGCCAGCAGTGAAGTGGGGAGGACTAATGAAAAACTGTTTTTT CASSEVGRTNEKLFF
TRBJ1-3 NA TRBV19 TRBD1 TGTGCCAGTGCGGACAGGGGCCCGGTTAACACCATATATTTT CASADRGPVNTIYF
TRBJ1-5 NA TRBV6-5 NA TGTGCCAGCAGTACGGTACAGGGAAGTCAGCCCCAGCATTTT CASSTVQGSQPQHF
TRBJ2-7 NA TRBV27 TRBD1 TGTGCCAGCAGTTCAGGGGGCGAGCAGTACTTC CASSSGGEQYF
TRBJ2-1 NA TRBV7-8 TRBD2 TGTGCCAGCAGCTCAACCGGGACTAGTTACAATGAGCAGTTCTTC CASSSTGTSYNEQFF
TRBJ2-3 NA TRBV11-2 NA TGTGCCAGCAGCGGGGGACCGGAGGGGCCAGATACGCAGTATTTT CASSGGPEGPDTQYF
TRBJ1-4 once TRBV7-6 NA TGTGCCAGCAGCTTAGCAGGGGAGGGAGAAAAACTGTTTTTT CASSLAGEGEKLFF
TRBJ2-4 NA TRBV7-8 NA TGTGCCAGCAGCCCCACCCGCGGAGCCAAAAACATTCAGTCCTTC CASSPTRGAKNIQSF
TRBJ2-7 NA TRBV18 NA TGTGCCAGCTCACCACCGAGCAAAAGCTACGAGCAGTACTTC CASSPPSKSYEQYF
TRBJ2-3 once TRBV19 NA TGTGCCAGTAGTATCAAAGGGATGGGACACAACACAGATACGCAGTATTTT CASSIKGMGHNTDTQYF
TRBJ1-1 NA TRBV7-9 NA TGTGCCAGCAGCTTCAACAGAGAGAACACTGAAGCTTTCTTT CASSFNRENTEAFF
TRBJ2-2 NA TRBV27 NA TGTGCCAGCAGGCGGAGTCCAAACACCGGGGAGCTGTTTTTT CASRRSPNTGELFF
TRBJ2-7 once TRBV19 NA TGTGCCAGTAGTATAGTAGGGGTTGGCGAGCAGTATTTC CASSIVGVGEQYF
TRBJ2-7 NA TRBV25-1 TRBD1 TGTGCCAGCAGTGCCGGACAGGGTGCCTACGAGCAGTACTTC CASSAGQGAYEQYF
TRBJ2-7 NA TRBV19 TRBD1 TGTGCCAGTAGTACAGACAGGGGAAGCTCCTACGAGCAGTACTTC CASSTDRGSSYEQYF
TRBJ1-1 NA TRBV28 NA TGTGCCAGCATCCAGCGGAGGATGTTCTTT CASIQRRMFF
TRBJ1-2 NA TRBV5-1 NA TGCGCCAGCAGCTTGGAAGGACAGCCCTATGGCTACACCTTC CASSLEGQPYGYTF
TRBJ2-7 NA TRBV19 TRBD1 TGTGCCAGTACCGCCGGGACAGGGGGCAACGAGCAGTACTTC CASTAGTGGNEQYF